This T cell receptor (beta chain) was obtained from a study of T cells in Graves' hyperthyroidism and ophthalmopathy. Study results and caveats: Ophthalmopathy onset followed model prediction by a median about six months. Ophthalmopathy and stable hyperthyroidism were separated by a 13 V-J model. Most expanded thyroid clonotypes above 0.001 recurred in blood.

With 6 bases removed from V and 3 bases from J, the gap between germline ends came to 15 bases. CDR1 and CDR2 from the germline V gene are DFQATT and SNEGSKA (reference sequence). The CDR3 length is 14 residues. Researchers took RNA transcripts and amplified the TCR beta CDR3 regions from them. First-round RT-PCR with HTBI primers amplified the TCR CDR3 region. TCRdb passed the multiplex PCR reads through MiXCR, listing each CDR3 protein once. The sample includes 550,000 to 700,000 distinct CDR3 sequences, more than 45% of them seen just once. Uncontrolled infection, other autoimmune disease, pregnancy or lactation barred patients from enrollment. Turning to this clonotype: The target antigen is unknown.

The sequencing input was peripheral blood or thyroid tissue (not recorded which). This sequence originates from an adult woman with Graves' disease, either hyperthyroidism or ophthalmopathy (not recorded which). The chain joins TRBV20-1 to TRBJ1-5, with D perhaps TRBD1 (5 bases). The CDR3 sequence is CSAFPGLVNQPQHF. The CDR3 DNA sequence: TGCAGTGCGTTCCCGGGACTGGTCAATCAGCCCCAGCATTTT.